This T cell receptor (beta chain) originates from a study of molecular identifiers for immune sequencing clone quantification. Study-level findings and limits: Identical barcode-sharing TCR molecules could lead to underestimated sizes for highly expanded clones.

V shed 3 bases, J shed 5 bases, and the junction held 6 bases outside the gene matches. CDR1 and CDR2 from the germline V gene are SQVTM and ANQGSEA. The CDR3 covers 14 residues. This clonotype has ten or more counts. Its antigen remains unidentified. TCRdb passed the PCR reads through MiXCR, listing each CDR3 protein once. Here the sample spans roughly 320,000 distinct CDR3 sequences, around 21% being singletons. Sequences were obtained from naive CD8+ T cells from blood, with Jurkat cell RNA spiked in. Noted subset: FACS-sorted CD8+CD4-CCR7+CD45RA+ naive T cells. This TCR was recovered from a human donor in good health. Some libraries in this study had Jurkat cell RNA spiked in. The chain recombines TRBV29-1 with TRBJ2-7; 11 nucleotides agree with TRBD1. DNA of the CDR3: TGCAGCGTTGATATTGGACAGGGGGCCCACGAGCAGTACTTC. Protein sequence: CSVDIGQGAHEQYF.